The sequence of this T cell receptor (beta chain) was determined in a study of cytomegalovirus exposure and HLA in healthy donors. On the study more broadly: There were 90 million to 130 million unique TCR beta sequences, drawn from about 200 million T cells, in an earlier analysis. General study findings and limits: Relative to the approximately 630-donor mean, N-insertions were reportedly fewer in an Asian-associated ancestry cluster in a later analysis. Available immune exposure information was restricted to CMV serostatus only.

A multiplex PCR was run with 60 Vbeta primers and 13 Jbeta primers. Sequenced by immunoSEQ multiplex PCR; TCRdb stores in-frame clones only, minus some. The table lists fewer than 150,000 clones, 80% of them singletons. Trimming removed 6 bases from V and 5 bases from J; junction bases left unmatched: 7. The CDR3 runs 14 residues. Germline CDR1 reads MNHEY; CDR2 reads SVGAGI. This clone was seen just once. Antigen unknown. Material for sequencing was PBMCs. This TCR was recovered from a male donor in good health and CMV-seronegative. This chain connects TRBV6-5 to TRBJ1-2, with 9 bases aligning to TRBD1. CDR3 sequence reads: CASSRRDRAYGYTF. In DNA, the CDR3 is TGTGCCAGCAGCCGCCGGGACAGGGCGTATGGCTACACCTTC.